This T cell receptor (beta chain) originates from a study of shared clonotypes between healthy human individuals. In the study overall: The plates for each donor numbered three CD4 naive, three CD4 memory, two CD8 naive and one CD8 memory.

The table came from immunoSEQ multiplex PCR; TCRdb's copy has only in-frame clones and leaves some out. The sample gives 400,000 to 600,000 clones, around 96% of which show up once; about 0.067% is in the top ten. V was clipped by 0 bases and J by 0 bases, with 10 bases between them. Germline CDR1 and CDR2: SGHRS and YFSETQ. The CDR3 runs 16 residues. J is TRBJ2-1 and V is TRBV5-1; D might be TRBD1 or TRBD2, each matching 5 bases. The receptor was isolated from a woman aged 25-40 years in good health. The sample comprised naive CD4+ T cells sorted from blood. Regarding subset: CD45RA+ positively selected. CDR3 coding DNA: TGCGCCAGCAGCTTGGCCGGGACGCGCTCCTACAATGAGCAGTTCTTC. Amino acids: CASSLAGTRSYNEQFF.